This TCR beta chain appears in the sequencing data of a study of blood T cell repertoires in COVID-19. Study-wide background: The origin of the acute and convalescent COVID-19 samples was the United States, Italy and Spain. The analysed material was cDNA or gDNA that came from T cells, B-cell-depleted T cells, or PBMCs.

As handled by the study authors: Scientists estimated how many nucleated cells there were by amplifying reference gene primers. Produced via immunoSEQ multiplex PCR; TCRdb's table is partial and in-frame only. That table gives V, J and clone size, and the DNA gave D and trimming. There are about 200,000 clones in the sample; more than 75% occur only once, and around 5.8% lies in the top ten. V gave up 4 bases and J gave up 8 bases; unmatched junction bases: 18. This CDR3 spans 19 amino acids. Germline CDR1 is LGHNA and CDR2 is YSLEER. This chain joins TRBV4-3 and TRBJ1-4, with 11 bases aligning to TRBD1. The sequencing input was peripheral blood. The receptor was isolated from a man between 40 and 49 years old with active or convalescent COVID-19. CDR3 DNA: TGCGCCAGCAGCCTTTCCTCCGGGACAGGGGGTTCCTGGAACGAAAAACTGTTTTTT. It codes for CASSLSSGTGGSWNEKLFF.